This T cell receptor (beta chain) comes out of a study of T cells expressing NK-cell markers. TCRdb re-called the 5' RACE reads and shows each CDR3 protein once, DNA omitted. This sample's clone table lists about 550,000 distinct CDR3 sequences. CDR3 length equals 17 residues. Sequencing was done on a sample of blood T cells: a sorted CD56 or NKG2C T cell subset, CD4+ or CD8+ T cells, or bulk PBMC T cells (not recorded which). The chain is built from TRBV12-3 or TRBV12-4 and TRBJ2-3; the TCRdb call, TRBD2, lacks DNA for checking. The source of this sequence is a man between 18 and 29 years old in good health. The chain's CDR3 is CASSYTWLAEGTDTQYF.